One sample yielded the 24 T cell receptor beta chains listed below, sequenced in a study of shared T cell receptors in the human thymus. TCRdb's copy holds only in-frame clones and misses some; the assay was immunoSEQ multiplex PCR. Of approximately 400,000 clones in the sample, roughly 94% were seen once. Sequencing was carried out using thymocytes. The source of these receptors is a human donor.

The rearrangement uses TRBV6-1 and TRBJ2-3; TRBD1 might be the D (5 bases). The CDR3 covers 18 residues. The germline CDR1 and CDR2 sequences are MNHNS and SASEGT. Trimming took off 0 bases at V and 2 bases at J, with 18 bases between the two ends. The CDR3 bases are TGTGCCAGCAGTGAAGCGTATAGGGGAAGTTACTACACAGATACGCAGTATTTT. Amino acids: CASSEAYRGSYYTDTQYF.

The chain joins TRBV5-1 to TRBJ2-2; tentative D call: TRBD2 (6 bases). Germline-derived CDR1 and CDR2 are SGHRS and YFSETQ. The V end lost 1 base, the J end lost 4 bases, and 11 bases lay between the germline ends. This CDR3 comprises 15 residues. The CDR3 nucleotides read TGCGCCAGCAGCTTGTCTGTGGGAGGCACCGGGGAGCTGTTTTTT. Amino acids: CASSLSVGGTGELFF.

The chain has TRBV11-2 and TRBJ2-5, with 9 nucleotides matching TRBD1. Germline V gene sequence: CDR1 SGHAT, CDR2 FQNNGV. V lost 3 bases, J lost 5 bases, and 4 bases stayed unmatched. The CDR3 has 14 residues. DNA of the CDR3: TGTGCCAGCAGCTTCGACAGGGGGGTGGAGACCCAGTACTTC. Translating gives CASSFDRGVETQYF.

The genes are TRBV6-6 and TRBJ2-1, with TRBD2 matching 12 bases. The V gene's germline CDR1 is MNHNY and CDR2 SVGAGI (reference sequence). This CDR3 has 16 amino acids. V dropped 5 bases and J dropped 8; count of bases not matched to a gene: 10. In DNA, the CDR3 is TGTGCCAGCAGTGTACCCGGGACTAGCGGGTACGATGAGCAGTTCTTC. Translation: CASSVPGTSGYDEQFF.

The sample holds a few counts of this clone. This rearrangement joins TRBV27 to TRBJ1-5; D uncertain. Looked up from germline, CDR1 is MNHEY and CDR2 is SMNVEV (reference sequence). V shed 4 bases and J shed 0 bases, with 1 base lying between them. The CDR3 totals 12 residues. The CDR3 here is CASSYSNQPQHF. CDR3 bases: TGTGCCAGCAGTTATAGCAATCAGCCCCAGCATTTT.

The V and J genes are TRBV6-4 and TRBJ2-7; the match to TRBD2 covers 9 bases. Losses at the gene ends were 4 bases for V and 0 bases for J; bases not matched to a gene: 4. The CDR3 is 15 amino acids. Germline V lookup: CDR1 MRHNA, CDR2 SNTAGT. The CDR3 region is CASSGREGPSYEQYF. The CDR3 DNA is TGTGCCAGCAGTGGGCGGGAGGGCCCCTCCTACGAGCAGTACTTC.

The CDR3: CASSGGPHEQFF. CDR3 bases: TGTGCCAGCAGTGGCGGGCCGCATGAGCAGTTCTTC. The genes are TRBV6-1 and TRBJ2-1, with TRBD2 as a possible D gene (5 bases). The germline CDR1 and CDR2 sequences are MNHNS and SASEGT. The CDR3 totals 12 residues. The germline V and J ends were trimmed by 4 bases and 8 bases, with 9 bases remaining between them.

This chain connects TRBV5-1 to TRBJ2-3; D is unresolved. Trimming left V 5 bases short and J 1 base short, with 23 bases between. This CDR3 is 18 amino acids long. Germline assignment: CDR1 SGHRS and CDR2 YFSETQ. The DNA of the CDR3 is TGCGCCAGCAGATTGTTTCTGTTCCAACGAGTTGGCACAGATACGCAGTATTTT. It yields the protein CASRLFLFQRVGTDTQYF.

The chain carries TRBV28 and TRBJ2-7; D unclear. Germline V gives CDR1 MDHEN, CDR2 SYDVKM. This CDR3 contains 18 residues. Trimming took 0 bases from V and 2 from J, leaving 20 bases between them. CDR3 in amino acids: CASSLCSLSQRKTYEQYF. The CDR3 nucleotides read TGTGCCAGCAGTTTATGCAGCTTGTCACAGAGAAAGACCTACGAGCAGTACTTC. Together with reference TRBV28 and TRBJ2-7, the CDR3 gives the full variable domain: DVKVTQSSRYLVKRTGEKVFLECVQDMDHENMFWYRQDPGLGLRLIYFSYDVKMKEKGDIPEGYSVSREKKERFSLILESASTNQTSMYLCASSLCSLSQRKTYEQYFGPGTRLTVT.

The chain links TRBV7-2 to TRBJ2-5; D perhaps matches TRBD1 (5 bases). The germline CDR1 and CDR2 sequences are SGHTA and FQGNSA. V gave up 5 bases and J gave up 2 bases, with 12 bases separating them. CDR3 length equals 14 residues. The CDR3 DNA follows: TGTGCCAGCAGCCCTAACAAGGGGCAAGAGACCCAGTACTTC. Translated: CASSPNKGQETQYF.

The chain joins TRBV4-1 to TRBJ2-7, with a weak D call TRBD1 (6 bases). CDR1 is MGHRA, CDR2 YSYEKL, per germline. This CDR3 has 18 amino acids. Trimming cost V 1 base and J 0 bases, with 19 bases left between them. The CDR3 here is CASSQGPGHNFPSYEQYF. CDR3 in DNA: TGCGCCAGCAGCCAAGGTCCGGGACACAATTTTCCCTCCTACGAGCAGTACTTC.

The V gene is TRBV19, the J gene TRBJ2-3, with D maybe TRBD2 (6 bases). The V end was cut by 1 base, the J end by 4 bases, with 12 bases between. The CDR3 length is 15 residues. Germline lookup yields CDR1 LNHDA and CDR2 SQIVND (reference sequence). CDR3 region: CASSIGGDPPDTQYF. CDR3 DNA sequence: TGTGCCAGTAGTATAGGGGGGGATCCTCCAGATACGCAGTATTTT.

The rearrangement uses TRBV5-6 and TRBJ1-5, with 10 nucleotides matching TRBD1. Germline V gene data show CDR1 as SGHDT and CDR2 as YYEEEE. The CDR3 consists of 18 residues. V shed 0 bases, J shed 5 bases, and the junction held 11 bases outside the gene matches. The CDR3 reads CASSLGIIGTGVHQPQHF. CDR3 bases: TGTGCCAGCAGCTTGGGGATCATCGGGACAGGGGTCCATCAGCCCCAGCATTTT.

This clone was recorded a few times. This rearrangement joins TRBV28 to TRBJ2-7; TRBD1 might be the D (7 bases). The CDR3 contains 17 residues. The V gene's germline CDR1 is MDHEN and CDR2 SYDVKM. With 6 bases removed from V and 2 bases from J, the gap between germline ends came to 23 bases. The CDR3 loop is CASRDQEGFTGAYEQYF. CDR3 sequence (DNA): TGTGCCAGCAGGGACCAGGAGGGGTTCACAGGGGCCTACGAGCAGTACTTC.

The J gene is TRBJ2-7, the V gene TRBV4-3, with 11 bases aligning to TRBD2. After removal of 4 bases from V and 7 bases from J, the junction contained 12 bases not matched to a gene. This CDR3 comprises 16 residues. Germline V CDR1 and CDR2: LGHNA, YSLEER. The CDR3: CASSLGSETSGIEQYF. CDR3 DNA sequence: TGCGCCAGCAGCCTAGGAAGCGAGACTAGCGGGATAGAGCAGTACTTC.

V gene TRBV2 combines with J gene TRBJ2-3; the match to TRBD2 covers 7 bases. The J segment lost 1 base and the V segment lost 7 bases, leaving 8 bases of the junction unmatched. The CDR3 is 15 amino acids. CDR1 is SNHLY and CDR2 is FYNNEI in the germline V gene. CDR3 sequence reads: CASTRSSGCTDTQYF. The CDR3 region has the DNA TGTGCCAGCACGCGGTCTAGCGGATGCACAGATACGCAGTATTTT.

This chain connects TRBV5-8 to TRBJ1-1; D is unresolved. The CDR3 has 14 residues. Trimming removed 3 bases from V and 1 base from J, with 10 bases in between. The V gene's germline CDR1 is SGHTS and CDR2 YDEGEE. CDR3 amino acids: CASSCPGPNTEAFF. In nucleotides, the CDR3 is TGTGCCAGCAGCTGTCCGGGCCCGAACACTGAAGCTTTCTTT. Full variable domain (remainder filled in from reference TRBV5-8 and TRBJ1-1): EAGVTQSPTHLIKTRGQQATLRCSPISGHTSVYWYQQALGLGLQFLLWYDEGEERNRGNFPPRFSGRQFPNYSSELNVNALELEDSALYLCASSCPGPNTEAFFGQGTRLTVV.

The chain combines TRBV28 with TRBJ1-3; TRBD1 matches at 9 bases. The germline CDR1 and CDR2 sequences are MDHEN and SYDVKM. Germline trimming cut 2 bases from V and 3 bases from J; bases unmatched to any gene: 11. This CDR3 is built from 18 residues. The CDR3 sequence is CASSLPRDREWDGNTIYF. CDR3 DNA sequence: TGTGCCAGCAGTTTACCTCGGGACAGGGAGTGGGATGGAAACACCATATATTTT.

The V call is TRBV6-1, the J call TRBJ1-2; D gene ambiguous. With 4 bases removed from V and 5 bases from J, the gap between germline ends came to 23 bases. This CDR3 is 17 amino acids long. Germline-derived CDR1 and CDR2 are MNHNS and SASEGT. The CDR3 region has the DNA TGTGCCAGCAGTGGCACAACCCATCTCAGGTGGAAGTATGGCTACACCTTC. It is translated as CASSGTTHLRWKYGYTF.

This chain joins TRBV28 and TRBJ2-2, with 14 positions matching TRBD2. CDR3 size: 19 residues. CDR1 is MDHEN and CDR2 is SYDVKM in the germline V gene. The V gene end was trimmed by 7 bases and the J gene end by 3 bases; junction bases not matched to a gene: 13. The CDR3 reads CASTEGGLAGDRDTGELFF. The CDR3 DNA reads TGTGCCAGCACCGAGGGGGGACTAGCGGGAGATCGGGACACCGGGGAGCTGTTTTTT.

The CDR3 reads CASSPSKARYGYTF. The CDR3 nucleotides read TGTGCCAGCAGCCCCTCCAAGGCCCGCTATGGCTACACCTTC. The chain employs TRBV5-4 and TRBJ1-2; D remains ambiguous. The CDR3 contains 14 residues. Between the trimmed V and J ends, which lost 4 bases and 4 bases, there was a span of 14 bases. Germline values: CDR1 SGHNT, CDR2 YYREEE (reference sequence).

The CDR3 here is CASSPRLGRRTGELFF. CDR3 bases: TGTGCCAGCAGCCCGAGACTAGGTCGTCGGACCGGGGAGCTGTTTTTT. This chain uses TRBV7-3 with TRBJ2-2; TRBD2 might be the D (6 bases). V was pared by 5 bases and J by 5 bases, with 18 bases between. Per the germline V gene, CDR1 is SGHTA and CDR2 is FQGTGA. The CDR3 has 16 residues.

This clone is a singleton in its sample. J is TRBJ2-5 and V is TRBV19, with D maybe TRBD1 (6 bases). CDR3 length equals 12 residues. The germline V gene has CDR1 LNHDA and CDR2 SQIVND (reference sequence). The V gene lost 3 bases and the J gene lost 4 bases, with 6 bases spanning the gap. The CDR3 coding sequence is TGTGCCAGTAGTATCAGGGGAGAGACCCAGTACTTC. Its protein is CASSIRGETQYF.

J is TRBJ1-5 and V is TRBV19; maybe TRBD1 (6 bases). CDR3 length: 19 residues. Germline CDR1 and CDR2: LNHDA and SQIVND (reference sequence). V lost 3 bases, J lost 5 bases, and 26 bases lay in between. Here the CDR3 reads CASSMGLGQGKDRYQPQHF. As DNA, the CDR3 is TGTGCCAGTAGTATGGGACTGGGACAAGGGAAAGACAGGTATCAGCCCCAGCATTTT.